This T cell receptor beta chain was observed in a study of PD-L1 blockade in urothelial cancer. Study-wide context: Once treatment had started, blood was analyzed at 3 weeks (second dose) and again at 6 weeks.

The length of the CDR3 is 15 residues. The germline V gene encodes CDR1 SGHNT and CDR2 YENEEA. V gave up 5 bases and J gave up 8 bases; unmatched junction bases: 10. Documented time point: peripheral blood 6 weeks after treatment start. Assay used: immunoSEQ multiplex PCR; TCRdb lists only in-frame clones, some missing. The sample includes about 45,000 clones, about 89% seen only once; the top ten take 7.3%. This clone was observed a few times. The material was PBMCs, obtained around atezolizumab (anti-PD-L1) treatment. The receptor was derived from a man in his 70s with urothelial cancer. The chain joins TRBV11-3 to TRBJ2-1; 9 nucleotides line up with TRBD2. CDR3 amino acids: CASSHRAGGFDEQFF. CDR3 bases: TGTGCCAGCAGCCACCGTGCGGGAGGGTTCGATGAGCAGTTCTTC.